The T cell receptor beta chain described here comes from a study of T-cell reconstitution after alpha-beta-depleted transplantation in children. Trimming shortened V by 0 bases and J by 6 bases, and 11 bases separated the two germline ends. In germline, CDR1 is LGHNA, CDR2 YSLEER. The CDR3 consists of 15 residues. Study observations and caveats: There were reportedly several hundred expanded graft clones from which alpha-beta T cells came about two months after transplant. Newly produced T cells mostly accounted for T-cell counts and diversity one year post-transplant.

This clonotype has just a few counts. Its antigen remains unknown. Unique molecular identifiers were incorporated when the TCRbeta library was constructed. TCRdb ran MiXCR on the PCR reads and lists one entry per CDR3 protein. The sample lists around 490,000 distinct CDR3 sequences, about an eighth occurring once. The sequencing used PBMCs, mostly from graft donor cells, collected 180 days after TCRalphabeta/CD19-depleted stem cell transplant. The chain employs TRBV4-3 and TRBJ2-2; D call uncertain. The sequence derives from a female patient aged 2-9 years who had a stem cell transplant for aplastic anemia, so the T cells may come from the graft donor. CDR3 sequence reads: CASSQDLPAAGELFF. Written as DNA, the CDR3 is TGCGCCAGCAGCCAAGATCTACCAGCAGCCGGGGAGCTGTTTTTT.